A selection of T cell receptor beta chains follows, all from one sample in a study of cytomegalovirus exposure and HLA in healthy donors. Repertoires were generated with immunoSEQ multiplex PCR, while TCRdb's copy carries only in-frame clones and drops some. The table shows roughly 130,000 clones, with 70% to 85% occurring only once. The sequencing sample was made of PBMCs. All receptors come from a boy aged 5-17 years in good health and CMV-seronegative. Each CDR3 is given with its conserved first and last residue. Fields, in order: V gene, CDR3 protein.

V gene: TRBV27
CDR3 protein: CASRTIQGPNEKLFF

V gene: TRBV7-2
CDR3 protein: CASSLKVSSGGELFF

V gene: TRBV6-1
CDR3 protein: CASSEAGDSRGYTF

V gene: TRBV6-1
CDR3 protein: CASSERPDTGIEQYF

V gene: TRBV6-6
CDR3 protein: CASSYLGNTIYF

V gene: TRBV4-2
CDR3 protein: CASSQYGVGGETQYF

V gene: TRBV18
CDR3 protein: CASSPAPREQYF

V gene: TRBV6-5
CDR3 protein: CASSSDRDTGELFF

V gene: TRBV2
CDR3 protein: CASSLGELFF

V gene: TRBV4-3
CDR3 protein: CASSQAQGRQNTEAFF

V gene: TRBV30
CDR3 protein: CACSGASSNTGELFF

V gene: TRBV5-4
CDR3 protein: CASSKTSGGAPGELFF

V gene: TRBV6-1
CDR3 protein: CASSESLGQDLWEQFF

V gene: TRBV5-4
CDR3 protein: CASSLGVLAEETQYF

V gene: TRBV29-1
CDR3 protein: CSVASGTYNEQFF

V gene: TRBV5-6
CDR3 protein: CASSLDEVYGYPF

V gene: TRBV18
CDR3 protein: CASSPTGTGLYEQYF

V gene: TRBV4-1
CDR3 protein: CASSQGGLASYEQYF

V gene: TRBV7-9
CDR3 protein: CASTGTRSPDTQYF

V gene: TRBV2
CDR3 protein: CASSPTYEQYF

V gene: TRBV5-1
CDR3 protein: CASSSRGGLYEQYF

V gene: TRBV11-2
CDR3 protein: CASVKNGQGRGEQYF

V gene: TRBV7-3
CDR3 protein: CASSPPSFGRLADTQYF

V gene: TRBV2
CDR3 protein: CASSATGSGNTIYF

V gene: TRBV7-9
CDR3 protein: CASSLAENHNEKLFF

V gene: TRBV7-2
CDR3 protein: CASSRSRGETQYF

V gene: TRBV18
CDR3 protein: CASSPPRYTDTQYF

V gene: TRBV11-2
CDR3 protein: CASSLGTGPTGNTIYF

V gene: TRBV2
CDR3 protein: CASSEGGGRIVLDTQYF

V gene: TRBV11-2
CDR3 protein: CASSLVLGQGGEQYF

V gene: TRBV18
CDR3 protein: CASSPLGAGQPQHF

V gene: TRBV11-2
CDR3 protein: CASSLDGVRGMDTQYF

V gene: TRBV5-4
CDR3 protein: CASRPPGLDYEQFF

V gene: TRBV6-5
CDR3 protein: CASSYGGGNQPQHF

V gene: TRBV7-6
CDR3 protein: CASGQGGNQPQHF

V gene: TRBV27
CDR3 protein: CASSLTRLAGSSYEQYF

V gene: TRBV18
CDR3 protein: CASSPTGGIITDTQYF

V gene: TRBV4-3
CDR3 protein: CASSQDWSNQPQHF

V gene: TRBV21-1
CDR3 protein: CASNPQGRVSNQPQHF

V gene: TRBV21-1
CDR3 protein: CASSEASGSREQYF

V gene: TRBV13
CDR3 protein: CASSSTREVFQETQYF

V gene: TRBV28
CDR3 protein: CASSRDSNNSPLHF

V gene: TRBV9
CDR3 protein: CASSVTGTDHYEQYF

V gene: TRBV29-1
CDR3 protein: CSAVGTGAYEQYF

V gene: TRBV5-1
CDR3 protein: CASSAGLANEQFF

V gene: TRBV7-9
CDR3 protein: CASSLARDQPQHF

V gene: TRBV7-9
CDR3 protein: CASSLGDTSTDTQYF

V gene: TRBV29-1
CDR3 protein: CSVEDHSGRQTGELFF

V gene: TRBV7-2
CDR3 protein: CASSLGGVRTGEQYF

V gene: TRBV5-4
CDR3 protein: CASSLGGLGVANEQFF

V gene: TRBV4-3
CDR3 protein: CASSPGQGRFLSPSEQYF